The 10 T cell receptor beta chains presented below share a single source sample, sequenced in a study of graft-versus-host responses after intestinal transplantation. No antigen is known for these receptors. The method was immunoSEQ multiplex PCR; TCRdb's version includes in-frame clones alone and lacks a portion of them. The sample gives over 40,000 clones, around 95% of which show up once; roughly 0.58% is in the top ten. The sequenced sample was unstimulated CD8+ T cells sorted from spleen or lymph node cells, obtained before transplant. These receptors came from a human donor who was the organ donor for an intestinal transplant.

This chain links TRBV5-6 with TRBJ2-3; possible D gene TRBD1, 7 bases. This CDR3 has 16 amino acids. The germline gives CDR1 SGHDT, CDR2 YYEEEE. Deletions cut 5 bases from V and 5 bases from J, with 21 bases between. The CDR3 here is CASRRGQSWMGDTQYF. The CDR3 DNA reads as TGTGCCAGCAGGCGGGGACAGTCCTGGATGGGAGATACGCAGTATTTT.

The V and J genes are TRBV19 and TRBJ1-3; D is unclear. The CDR3 is 16 residues long. Germline CDR1 and CDR2: LNHDA and SQIVND (reference sequence). V shed 3 bases and J shed 0 bases, with 12 bases lying between them. CDR3 sequence (DNA): TGTGCCAGTAGTATCCGGTCGTTCCTCTCTGGAAACACCATATATTTT. It specifies CASSIRSFLSGNTIYF.

The gene calls are TRBV7-2 and TRBJ1-1, with D hard to call. V lost 3 bases to trimming and J lost 4 bases, with 9 bases between them. The CDR3 totals 13 residues. Germline V CDR1 and CDR2: SGHTA, FQGNSA. CDR3 DNA: TGTGCCAGCAGCTTTAGTTTTGGCACTGAAGCTTTCTTT. Its protein product is CASSFSFGTEAFF.

The rearrangement uses TRBV10-1 and TRBJ2-7; no clear D. Trimming cost V 3 bases and J 0 bases, with 12 bases left between them. Per the germline V gene, CDR1 is WNHNN and CDR2 is SYGVQD (reference sequence). CDR3 size: 15 residues. Here the CDR3 DNA reads TGCGCCAGCAGTGAAGCAGGTCCCAGCTCCTACGAGCAGTACTTC. Residues: CASSEAGPSSYEQYF.

This clone has a single count. CDR3 amino acids: CASRASGGARNEQFF. The CDR3 nucleotides are TGTGCCAGCAGAGCTAGCGGGGGGGCCCGGAATGAGCAGTTCTTC. The chain employs TRBV7-3 and TRBJ2-1, with 12 bases that match TRBD2. The CDR3 contains 15 residues. Germline V gene data show CDR1 as SGHTA and CDR2 as FQGTGA. J was trimmed by 7 bases and V by 6 bases; bases with no gene match: 7.

The rearrangement links TRBV6-1 to TRBJ2-5, with D tentatively TRBD1 or TRBD2 (5 bases each). Gene TRBJ2-7 matches the end of the DNA better, so the J call may be wrong. The CDR3 has 14 amino acids. CDR1 is MNHNS and CDR2 is SASEGT in the germline V gene. CDR3 nucleotide sequence: TGTGCCAGCAGTGTCCGGGACGGTCCCTACGAGCAGTACTTC. It codes for CASSVRDGPYEQYF.

The V gene is TRBV7-3, the J gene TRBJ2-3; D not resolved. Germline V gives CDR1 SGHTA, CDR2 FQGTGA. CDR3 length: 15 residues. With 2 bases removed from V and 0 bases from J, the gap between germline ends came to 9 bases. The CDR3 nucleotides read TGTGCCAGCAGCTTACTGCCAAGTAGCACAGATACGCAGTATTTT. It codes for CASSLLPSSTDTQYF.

V gene TRBV7-3 combines with J gene TRBJ2-6; tentatively, D is TRBD1 (6 bases). Germline CDR1 SGHTA, CDR2 FQGTGA. The CDR3 loop spans 17 amino acids. V was cut by 5 bases and J by 1 base, with 15 bases left in between. The CDR3 here is CASSPDSISSGANVLTF. The DNA of the CDR3 is TGTGCCAGCAGCCCGGACAGTATCTCGTCTGGGGCCAACGTCCTGACTTTC.

The rearrangement joins TRBV6-1 to TRBJ2-7; 7 bases match TRBD2. The CDR3 runs to 17 residues. V shed 3 bases and J 4 bases; nucleotides not matched to a gene: 15. In germline, CDR1 is MNHNS, CDR2 SASEGT. CDR3 DNA sequence: TGTGCCAGCAGTGATTACGTTCTAGCGGATGCGTTGTACGAGCAGTACTTC. Translating it yields CASSDYVLADALYEQYF.

The CDR3 sequence is CASSLMSGYLQKFTDTQYF. DNA of the CDR3: TGTGCCAGCAGCTTGATGTCAGGATACTTGCAGAAATTCACAGATACGCAGTATTTT. The J gene is TRBJ2-3, the V gene TRBV5-6; D unresolved. The CDR3 totals 19 residues. Trimming left V 1 base short and J 2 bases short, with 23 bases between. Germline CDR1 SGHDT, CDR2 YYEEEE. The full variable domain, rest sourced from reference TRBV5-6 and TRBJ2-3, is DAGVTQSPTHLIKTRGQQVTLRCSPKSGHDTVSWYQQALGQGPQFIFQYYEEEERQRGNFPDRFSGHQFPNYSSELNVNALLLGDSALYLCASSLMSGYLQKFTDTQYFGPGTRLTVL.